The present T cell receptor (beta chain) was sequenced within a study of cytomegalovirus exposure and HLA in healthy donors. Study observations and caveats: Common viral pathogens seemed, in a later analysis, to connect with several of the most significant clusters. Later analysis revealed greater clonal expansion in HLA-associated TCR beta chains than in equally common others.

As regards this clone: Its target is not known.

The ends were cut back, 6 bases at V and 1 base at J, with 12 bases in the middle. CDR1 is MNHNS, CDR2 SASEGT, per germline. The CDR3 has 14 amino acids. Healthy people donating bone marrow made up the donors. In nominal health when sampled, donors likely had unrecorded immune exposures nonetheless. The PCR used 60 Vbeta and 13 Jbeta primers. This table comes from immunoSEQ multiplex PCR, and its TCRdb copy is limited to in-frame clones, with some not included. Seen here are about 84,000 clones, 78% observed once, and the top ten hold around 2.6%. Sequenced material: PBMCs. The source of this sequence is a male donor in good health and CMV-seropositive. The chain recombines TRBV6-1 with TRBJ1-1; D is undetermined. DNA for the CDR3: TGTGCCAGCAGCCCGGCCAACAGGAACACTGAAGCTTTCTTT. Translated: CASSPANRNTEAFF.